This TCR beta chain is from a study of healthy donors' naive CD4 and CD8 T cells. A word on this clonotype: The junction shows a germline mismatch at one end, possibly a read error.

Germline CDR1 is SGHDT and CDR2 is YYEEEE. The CDR3 extends over 15 amino acids. Each TCR library used 500 ng of total RNA and a linear amplification protocol. TCRdb called the reads again in MiXCR, with one record for every CDR3 protein. Among around 200,000 distinct CDR3 sequences listed, over 60% were seen once. Sequencing was done on a sample of naive CD4+ and CD8+ T cells sorted from blood, pooled from several donors. The receptor was derived from a pool of human donors in good health; the sample pools cells from several healthy donors. The rearrangement uses TRBV5-6 and TRBJ2-1; 10 bases map to TRBD1. CDR3 amino acids: CASSFARDRGDEQFF. The CDR3 DNA is TGCGCCAGCAGCTTCGCCCGGGACAGGGGCGATGAGCAGTTCTTC.